This T cell receptor (beta chain) is from a study of PD-L1 blockade in urothelial cancer. Study summary: The patients first took atezolizumab in about 2014, receiving 1,200 mg intravenously every 3 weeks.

General study results and limits: Tumor-linked clones in blood grew more by 3 weeks in durable-benefit patients.

Comment on this clone: The antigen is unknown.

The time point here: pretreatment peripheral blood. The number of samples from each patient was between 1 and 8, taken pretreatment and on-treatment. Generated by immunoSEQ multiplex PCR, the TCRdb table keeps only in-frame clones and is missing some. Altogether more than 50,000 clones are present, 80% to 85% being singletons, with the ten largest covering 2.5% to 4%. This CDR3 spans 14 amino acids. Germline CDR1 is SNHLY and CDR2 is FYNNEI. Trimming pared 6 bases from V and 0 bases from J, leaving 11 bases between. The clonotype was recovered from a man between 65 and 85 years old with urothelial cancer. V gene TRBV2 combines with J gene TRBJ1-1; D ambiguous. The sample was PBMCs, taken around atezolizumab (anti-PD-L1) treatment. CDR3 in DNA: TGTGCCAGCAGAGGCAGCGTATTGAACACTGAAGCTTTCTTT. Translating gives CASRGSVLNTEAFF.